What follows are 7 T cell receptor beta chains derived from one specimen sequenced in a study of quantifying T cell responses using KT2 cells. For the study at large: RNA was reverse transcribed with TCR alpha and beta constant-region primers.

Each cDNA got a UMI-containing oligo ligated at its 3' end. The first PCR ran 4 to 5 cycles with an equimolar RC1.1 and RC1.2 beta primer mix. MiXCR, run by TCRdb on the UMI-ligation and nested PCR reads, gives a single entry per CDR3 protein. The sample has 45,000 to 65,000 distinct CDR3 sequences, 12% seen once. Source material: PBMCs spiked with cells of the T cell clone KT2. The receptor source for this set is a human donor.

The CDR3, as DNA: TGCGCCAGCAGCTTGGTTTTGGCGGGGGGAAGTGAGCAGTTCTTC. This codes for CASSLVLAGGSEQFF. V usage is TRBV5-1 and J usage is TRBJ2-1; 8 bases are a match to TRBD2. The CDR3 is 15 residues long. J gave up 9 bases and V 0 bases, and 8 bases lay outside the gene matches. Per the germline V gene, CDR1 is SGHRS and CDR2 is YFSETQ.

This sequence joins TRBV5-1 and TRBJ2-1, with D unresolved. The germline V and J ends were trimmed by 0 bases and 12 bases, with 13 bases remaining between them. This CDR3 region has 13 residues. The V gene's germline CDR1 is SGHRS and CDR2 YFSETQ. CDR3 in DNA: TGCGCCAGCAGCTTGGAATCCGCGGTAGTGCAGTTCTTC. It translates to CASSLESAVVQFF.

This clonotype turned up a few times. This rearrangement joins TRBV2 to TRBJ1-5; 7 bases fit TRBD1. The CDR3 contains 15 residues. J was trimmed by 1 base and V by 6 bases; bases with no gene match: 6. CDR1 and CDR2 (germline): SNHLY, FYNNEI. As DNA, the CDR3 is TGTGCCAGCAGAGGTATACAGGGGAGCAATCAGCCCCAGCATTTT. Translated: CASRGIQGSNQPQHF.

This clonotype was detected ten times or more. The V gene is TRBV6-5, the J gene TRBJ1-1; 7 bases are shared with TRBD1. The CDR3 runs 16 residues. The germline gives CDR1 MNHEY, CDR2 SVGAGI. V shed 7 bases, J shed 1 base, and the junction held 12 bases outside the gene matches. CDR3 sequence reads: CASKTQGVTGNTEAFF. The CDR3 region has the DNA TGTGCCAGCAAAACCCAGGGGGTAACAGGGAACACTGAAGCTTTCTTT.

This clonotype was observed a few times. The CDR3 DNA follows: TGTGCCAGCAGCCAGGGATTTATCAATCAGCCCCAGCATTTT. Residues: CASSQGFINQPQHF. The genes are TRBV7-8 and TRBJ1-5; tentative D call: TRBD1 (5 bases). Trimming cost V 5 bases and J 3 bases, with 11 bases left between them. This CDR3 has 14 residues. CDR1 and CDR2 from the germline V gene are SGHVS and FQNEAQ.

This chain connects TRBV20-1 to TRBJ2-3, with 8 bases matching TRBD1. In germline, CDR1 is DFQATT, CDR2 SNEGSKA (reference sequence). The CDR3 is made up of 13 amino acids. The trim removed 5 bases at V and 3 bases at J, leaving 4 bases unmatched. The CDR3 reads CSAGNRGTDTQYF. CDR3 bases: TGCAGTGCTGGAAACAGGGGGACAGATACGCAGTATTTT.

The chain employs TRBV12-3 or TRBV12-4 and TRBJ1-5; TRBD1 might be the D (5 bases). The length of the CDR3 is 14 residues. V lost 6 bases, J lost 6 bases, and 15 bases lay in between. The DNA for the CDR3 is TGTGCCAGCAGCCTCCGGGCCGGGGGTCAGCCCCAGCATTTT. It specifies CASSLRAGGQPQHF.